This T cell receptor (beta chain) was sequenced for a study of prognosis after radiotherapy for stage I lung cancer. At least ten counts were recorded for this clonotype. The genomic DNA TCR beta CDR3 region underwent two rounds of multiplex PCR. Used in first-round PCR were primers specific to each TRBV and TRBJ gene. Each CDR3 protein gets one entry after TCRdb re-called the multiplex PCR reads with MiXCR. This sample has about 35,000 distinct CDR3 sequences, with under 35% found just once. V was shortened by 5 bases and J by 3 bases, with 8 bases between the two germline ends. Per the germline V gene, CDR1 is LGHNT and CDR2 is FRNRAP. The CDR3 covers 12 residues.

The receptor was isolated from a donor aged 50 or older with non-small cell lung cancer. The input for sequencing was PBMCs, taken before or after stereotactic body radiation therapy (not recorded which). This chain joins TRBV12-5 and TRBJ2-7; D gene unclear. The CDR3 region has the DNA TGTGCTAGTGGTCCCCGCAGCTACGAGCAGTACTTC. This codes for CASGPRSYEQYF.